This TCR beta chain was found in a study of T cell clones after liver transplantation. Whole-study context: HCV positivity affected three of eight recipients; the rest lacked autoimmune or viral indications. Tolerant meant at least one year fully off immunosuppression without liver enzymes above twice normal.

Profiled with immunoSEQ multiplex PCR; TCRdb holds only in-frame clones, not every one. The data contain under 90,000 clones, about 80% of them singletons. The V end lost 5 bases, the J end lost 4 bases, and 14 bases lay between the germline ends. This CDR3 contains 15 residues. Germline V gives CDR1 SGHAT, CDR2 FQNNGV. Sequenced material: CD4+ T cells from blood, taken before liver transplant. V is TRBV11-2 and J is TRBJ1-4; possible D gene TRBD1, 5 bases. The clonotype was recovered from a human donor who received a liver transplant. This chain's CDR3 is CASSPAGGFNEKLFF. CDR3 DNA sequence: TGTGCCAGCAGCCCCGCGGGGGGGTTTAATGAAAAACTGTTTTTT.